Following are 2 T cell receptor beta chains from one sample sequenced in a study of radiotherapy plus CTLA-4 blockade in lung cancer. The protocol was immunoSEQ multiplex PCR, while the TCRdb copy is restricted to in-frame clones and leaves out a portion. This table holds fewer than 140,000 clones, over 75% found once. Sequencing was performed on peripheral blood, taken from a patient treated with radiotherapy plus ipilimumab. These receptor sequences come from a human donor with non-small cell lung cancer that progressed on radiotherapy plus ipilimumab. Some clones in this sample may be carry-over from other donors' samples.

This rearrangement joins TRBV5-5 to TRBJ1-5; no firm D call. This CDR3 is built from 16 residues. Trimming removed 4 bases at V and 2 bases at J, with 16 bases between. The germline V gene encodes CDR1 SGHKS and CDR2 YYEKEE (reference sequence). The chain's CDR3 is CASSPTPPMGNQPQHF. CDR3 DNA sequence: TGTGCCAGCAGCCCAACCCCCCCCATGGGCAATCAGCCCCAGCATTTT.

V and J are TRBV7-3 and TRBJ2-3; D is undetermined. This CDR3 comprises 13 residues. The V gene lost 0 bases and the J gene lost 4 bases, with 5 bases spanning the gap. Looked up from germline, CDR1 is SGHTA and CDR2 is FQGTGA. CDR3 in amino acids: CASSLTGPDTQYF. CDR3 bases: TGTGCCAGCAGCTTAACAGGTCCAGATACGCAGTATTTT.